Below are 18 T cell receptor beta chains sequenced from a single sample in a study of human T cells and chemical hapten exposure. Sample time point: patch test 2, 6 weeks after DPC sensitization. As to treatment: therapeutic diphenylcyclopropenone sensitization with weekly scalp DPC. TCRdb re-analysed the RACE reads in MiXCR, keeping a single row per CDR3 protein. The table records about 140,000 distinct CDR3 sequences, 10% to 15% of them present only once. This specimen consisted of whole blood, obtained in connection with sensitization to the hapten diphenylcyclopropenone (DPC). Receptor source: a woman aged 45-59 years with alopecia areata. Some clones in this sample may be carry-over from other donors' samples.

The rearrangement links TRBV7-6 to TRBJ2-7; 9 nucleotides align to TRBD2. The CDR3 is made up of 18 amino acids. Trimming cost V 4 bases and J 0 bases; bases outside gene matches: 13. CDR1 and CDR2 from the germline V gene are SGHVS and FNYEAQ. The CDR3 loop is CASSSLPNSGGSSYEQYF. CDR3 in DNA: TGTGCCAGCAGCTCCCTCCCGAATAGCGGGGGAAGCTCCTACGAGCAGTACTTC.

This clonotype was seen a few times. CDR3 in amino acids: CASSYSMASGVGVEKLFF. In nucleotides, the CDR3 is TGTGCCAGCAGTTACTCGATGGCCTCGGGGGTGGGAGTGGAAAAACTGTTTTTT. The chain uses TRBV6-5 and TRBJ1-4; TRBD1 might be the D (5 bases). V lost 0 bases to trimming and J lost 8 bases, with 22 bases between them. This CDR3 is built from 18 residues. CDR1 and CDR2 from the germline V gene are MNHEY and SVGAGI.

This clonotype was recorded at least ten times. The V and J genes are TRBV5-4 and TRBJ1-1, with D unresolved. CDR1 SGHNT and CDR2 YYREEE come from the germline V gene (reference sequence). The CDR3 has 14 residues. V was shortened by 4 bases and J by 5 bases, with 15 bases between the two germline ends. In DNA form, the CDR3 reads TGTGCCAGCAGCCCCCGCAGCCTGGGGACTGAAGCTTTCTTT. This translates into CASSPRSLGTEAFF.

This clonotype was detected ten times or more. The chain uses TRBV29-1 and TRBJ2-1, with 8 bases that match TRBD2. The CDR3 loop spans 16 amino acids. Per germline, CDR1 SQVTM and CDR2 ANQGSEA. J gave up 8 bases and V 0 bases, and 12 bases lay outside the gene matches. The CDR3 nucleotides read TGCAGCGTTGAAGACCGCCAGGGACTAGTTCTCGATGAGCAGTTCTTC. It encodes CSVEDRQGLVLDEQFF.

A few counts support this clonotype. V gene TRBV6-5 combines with J gene TRBJ1-4, with 7 bases matching TRBD1. CDR1 is MNHEY, CDR2 SVGAGI, per germline. Germline trimming cut 2 bases from V and 5 bases from J; bases unmatched to any gene: 8. This CDR3 contains 16 residues. CDR3 in amino acids: CASSYVRGSGNEKLFF. The CDR3 nucleotides are TGTGCCAGCAGTTACGTCAGGGGGTCAGGCAATGAAAAACTGTTTTTT.

There are many counts of this clonotype. V usage is TRBV12-3 or TRBV12-4 and J usage is TRBJ2-3; D may be TRBD1 (6 bases). The V and J ends lost 5 bases and 4 bases respectively, with 10 bases between them. The CDR3 sequence is 13 residues long. The CDR3 is CASSPEGADTQYF. CDR3 nucleotides: TGTGCCAGCAGTCCCGAGGGGGCAGATACGCAGTATTTT.

This clonotype was picked up a small number of times. CDR3 in DNA: TGTGCCACCAGTGCCCCCGGACTAGCGGGAGGGACCGGGGAGCTGTTTTTT. Amino acids: CATSAPGLAGGTGELFF. J is TRBJ2-2 and V is TRBV24-1; 15 bases are shared with TRBD2. This CDR3 is 17 amino acids long. The germline V gene has CDR1 KGHDR and CDR2 SFDVKD. The trim removed 5 bases at V and 5 bases at J, leaving 5 bases unmatched.

This clonotype was seen at least ten times. The gene calls are TRBV5-1 and TRBJ1-6, with 8 bases lining up with TRBD1. The ends lost 5 bases at V and 7 bases at J; junction bases unmatched: 5. The CDR3 spans 14 residues. CDR1 is SGHRS, CDR2 YFSETQ, per germline. The CDR3 loop is CASSLNRGNSPLHF. As DNA, the CDR3 is TGCGCCAGCAGTCTTAACAGGGGGAATTCACCCCTCCACTTT.

The chain employs TRBV27 and TRBJ2-1, with D hard to call. Looked up from germline, CDR1 is MNHEY and CDR2 is SMNVEV (reference sequence). The CDR3 has 14 residues. Trimming left V 6 bases short and J 0 bases short, with 9 bases between. CDR3 loop: CASSRASSYNEQFF. In DNA, the CDR3 is TGTGCCAGCAGCCGGGCCAGCTCCTACAATGAGCAGTTCTTC.

This clonotype was counted a few times. This sequence joins TRBV12-3 or TRBV12-4 and TRBJ2-1, with 9 positions matching TRBD2. The CDR3 covers 16 residues. Unmatched junction bases numbered 8, after V lost 7 bases and J lost 1 base. This CDR3 reads CASTFELAGSYNEQFF. For the CDR3, the DNA is TGTGCCAGCACCTTCGAGCTAGCGGGATCCTACAATGAGCAGTTCTTC.

V and J are TRBV7-6 and TRBJ2-7; 10 bases match TRBD2. Germline V gene data show CDR1 as SGHVS and CDR2 as FNYEAQ. The CDR3 spans 16 residues. V lost 0 bases and J lost 4; bases outside the gene matches: 6. CDR3 nucleotide sequence: TGTGCCAGCAGCTTAGCGTCGGCTAGCGGGAGTTACGAGCAGTACTTC. Its protein product is CASSLASASGSYEQYF.

There are many counts of this clonotype. J is TRBJ2-7 and V is TRBV7-3; D gene uncertain. The V end was cut by 5 bases, the J end by 3 bases, with 11 bases between. The length of the CDR3 is 13 residues. The germline gives CDR1 SGHTA, CDR2 FQGTGA. The CDR3 protein is CASSPGPGYEQYF. The CDR3 coding sequence is TGTGCCAGCAGCCCAGGACCGGGCTACGAGCAGTACTTC.

This clonotype was detected many times. The V gene is TRBV6-6, the J gene TRBJ2-7, with unresolved D. Germline CDR1 reads MNHNY; CDR2 reads SVGAGI (reference sequence). V lost 5 bases and J 0 bases, leaving 5 bases between the germline ends. The CDR3 is 12 residues long. The CDR3 DNA follows: TGTGCCAGCAGTCAGGACTCCTACGAGCAGTACTTC. This encodes CASSQDSYEQYF.

This clonotype was counted many times. The V and J genes are TRBV2 and TRBJ2-5, with 12 positions matching TRBD2. Trimming at V came to 3 bases and at J to 0 bases, leaving 14 bases not matched to a gene. The germline V gene encodes CDR1 SNHLY and CDR2 FYNNEI. CDR3 length equals 20 residues. CDR3 loop: CASSEAGYSGLAGHQETQYF. As DNA, the CDR3 is TGTGCCAGCAGTGAGGCAGGCTACAGCGGACTAGCGGGGCACCAAGAGACCCAGTACTTC.

The chain links TRBV18 to TRBJ2-6; D not resolved. This CDR3 spans 14 amino acids. Germline loops: CDR1 KGHSH, CDR2 LQKENI. Between the trimmed V and J ends, which lost 3 bases and 2 bases, there was a span of 5 bases. CDR3 coding DNA: TGTGCCAGCTCACCGTCGGCTGGGGCCAACGTCCTGACTTTC. Translated: CASSPSAGANVLTF.

In this sample, this clonotype turned up a few times. J is TRBJ2-1 and V is TRBV7-2; 9 bases are shared with TRBD2. Trimming cost V 4 bases and J 1 base; bases outside gene matches: 8. The CDR3 is made up of 17 amino acids. CDR1 is SGHTA and CDR2 is FQGNSA in the germline V gene. Here the CDR3 reads CASSSGFLAGSYNEQFF. CDR3 nucleotide sequence: TGTGCCAGCAGCTCCGGATTTCTAGCGGGATCCTACAATGAGCAGTTCTTC.

The table lists this clonotype with many counts. This sequence joins TRBV7-6 and TRBJ2-1, with D uncertain. Trimming took off 5 bases at V and 8 bases at J, with 10 bases between the two ends. CDR1 SGHVS and CDR2 FNYEAQ come from the germline V gene. This CDR3 comprises 12 residues. The CDR3 reads CASSTGFHEQFF. The DNA of the CDR3 is TGTGCCAGCAGCACCGGATTCCATGAGCAGTTCTTC.

The rearrangement links TRBV11-2 to TRBJ2-5; 11 bases line up with TRBD2. CDR3 length equals 15 residues. V was pared by 2 bases and J by 5 bases, with 4 bases of the junction left unmatched. Germline V CDR1 and CDR2: SGHAT, FQNNGV. CDR3: CASSLRLAGRETQYF. CDR3 sequence (DNA): TGTGCCAGCAGCTTAAGACTAGCGGGGCGGGAGACCCAGTACTTC.